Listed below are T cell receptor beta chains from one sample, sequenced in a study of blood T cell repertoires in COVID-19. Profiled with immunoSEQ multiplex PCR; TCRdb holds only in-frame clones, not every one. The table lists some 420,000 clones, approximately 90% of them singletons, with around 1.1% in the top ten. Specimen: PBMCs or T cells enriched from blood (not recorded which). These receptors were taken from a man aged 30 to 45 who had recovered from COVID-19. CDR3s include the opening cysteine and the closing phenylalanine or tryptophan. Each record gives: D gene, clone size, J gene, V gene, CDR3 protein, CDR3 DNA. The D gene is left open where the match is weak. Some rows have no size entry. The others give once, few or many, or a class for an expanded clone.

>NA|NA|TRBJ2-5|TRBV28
CASSYIGETQYF
TGTGCCAGCTCCTACATCGGGGAGACCCAGTACTTC
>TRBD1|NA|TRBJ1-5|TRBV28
CASRPRTGSSNQPQHF
TGTGCCAGCAGACCTAGGACAGGGAGCAGCAATCAGCCCCAGCATTTT
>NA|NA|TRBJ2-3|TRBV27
CASSLLPRRANPDTQYF
TGTGCCAGCAGTTTACTCCCACGGAGGGCCAACCCAGATACGCAGTATTTT
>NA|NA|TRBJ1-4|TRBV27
CASSPIQANEKLFF
TGTGCCAGCAGTCCCATCCAGGCTAATGAAAAACTGTTTTTT
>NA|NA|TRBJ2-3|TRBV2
CASSQGGGTDTQYF
TGTGCCAGCAGCCAGGGGGGTGGCACAGATACGCAGTATTTT
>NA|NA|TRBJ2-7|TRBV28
CATSLESEQYF
TGTGCCACCTCGCTAGAGTCCGAGCAGTACTTC
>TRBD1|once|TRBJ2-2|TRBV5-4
CASSGYRGEGTGELFF
TGTGCCAGCAGCGGATACAGGGGCGAGGGCACCGGGGAGCTGTTTTTT
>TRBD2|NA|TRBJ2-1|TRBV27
CASSLRLAGGSYNEQFF
TGTGCCAGCAGTTTAAGGCTAGCGGGGGGCTCCTACAATGAGCAGTTCTTC
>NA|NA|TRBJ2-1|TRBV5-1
CASSLGSQNEQFF
TGCGCCAGCAGCTTGGGATCCCAGAATGAGCAGTTCTTC
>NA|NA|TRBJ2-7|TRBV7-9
CASSLGTAYEQYF
TGTGCCAGCAGCTTAGGGACAGCATACGAGCAGTACTTC
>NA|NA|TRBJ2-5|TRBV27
CASSLGVTQETQYF
TGTGCCAGCAGTTTAGGTGTTACTCAAGAGACCCAGTACTTC
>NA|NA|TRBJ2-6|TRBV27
CASSSLGAGANVLTF
TGTGCCAGCAGTTCCTTGGGAGCTGGGGCCAACGTCCTGACTTTC
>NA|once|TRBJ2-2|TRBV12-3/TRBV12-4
CALSGSTGELFF
TGTGCCTTAAGTGGGAGTACCGGGGAGCTGTTTTTT
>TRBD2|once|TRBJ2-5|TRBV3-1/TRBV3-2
CASSQETTAAGEETQYF
TGTGCCAGCAGCCAAGAAACAACAGCGGCGGGGGAAGAGACCCAGTACTTC
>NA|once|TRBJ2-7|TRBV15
CATSRDSTEYEQYF
TGTGCCACCAGCAGAGATAGCACGGAATACGAGCAGTACTTC
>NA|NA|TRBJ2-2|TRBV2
CASSGGRGSGELFF
TGTGCCAGCAGTGGAGGGAGGGGGTCCGGGGAGCTGTTTTTT
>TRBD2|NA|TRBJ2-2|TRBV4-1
CASSPSWTSTGELFF
TGCGCCAGCAGCCCCTCGTGGACTAGTACCGGGGAGCTGTTTTTT
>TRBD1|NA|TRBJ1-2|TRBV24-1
CATSDPDRDPFGYTF
TGTGCCACCAGTGATCCGGACAGGGACCCGTTTGGCTACACCTTC
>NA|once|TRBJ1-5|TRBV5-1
CASSSGSNQPQHF
TGCGCCAGCAGCTCCGGTAGCAATCAGCCCCAGCATTTT
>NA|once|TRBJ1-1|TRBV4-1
CASSSHLLGSMNTEAFF
TGCGCCAGCAGCTCCCACTTGCTAGGCAGCATGAACACTGAAGCTTTCTTT
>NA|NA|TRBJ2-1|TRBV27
CASSLQGPGYNEQFF
TGTGCCAGCAGTTTACAGGGGCCCGGTTACAATGAGCAGTTCTTC
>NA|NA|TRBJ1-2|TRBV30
CAWGRAYGYTF
TGTGCCTGGGGGAGGGCCTATGGCTACACCTTC
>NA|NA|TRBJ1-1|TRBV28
CASSLGGANTEAFF
TGTGCCAGCAGTTTGGGAGGAGCGAACACTGAAGCTTTCTTT
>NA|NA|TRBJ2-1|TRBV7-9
CASSSNFREGVYNEQFF
TGTGCCAGCAGCTCGAACTTCAGGGAAGGGGTCTACAATGAGCAGTTCTTC
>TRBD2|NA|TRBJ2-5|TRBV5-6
CASSLSGSWGETQYF
TGTGCCAGCAGCCTTAGCGGGAGTTGGGGGGAGACCCAGTACTTC
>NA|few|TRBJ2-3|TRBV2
CASSQEGGGTDTQYF
TGTGCCAGCAGCCAAGAAGGGGGGGGTACAGATACGCAGTATTTT
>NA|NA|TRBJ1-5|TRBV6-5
CASLRSAVDQPQHF
TGTGCCAGCCTCCGGAGCGCGGTAGATCAGCCCCAGCATTTT
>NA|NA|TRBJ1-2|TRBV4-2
CASSQGSTEAYGYTF
TGTGCCAGCAGCCAAGGTAGTACAGAAGCCTATGGCTACACCTTC
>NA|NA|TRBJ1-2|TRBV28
CATGEHPNYGYTF
TGTGCCACAGGGGAGCATCCTAACTATGGCTACACCTTC
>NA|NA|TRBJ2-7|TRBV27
CASSLYGGILPDEQYF
TGTGCCAGCAGTTTATATGGGGGGATCTTACCTGACGAGCAGTACTTC
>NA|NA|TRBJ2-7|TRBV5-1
CASSLEGEGKYF
TGCGCCAGCAGCTTGGAAGGGGAAGGGAAGTACTTC
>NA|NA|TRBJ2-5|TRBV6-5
CASSLVPNGETQYF
TGTGCCAGCAGCCTTGTCCCCAACGGGGAGACCCAGTACTTC
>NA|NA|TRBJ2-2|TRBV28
CASSLGHANTGELFF
TGTGCCAGCAGTTTAGGGCACGCGAACACCGGGGAGCTGTTTTTT
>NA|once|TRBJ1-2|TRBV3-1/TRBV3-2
CASSQDPVYGYTF
TGTGCCAGCAGCCAAGATCCCGTCTACGGCTACACCTTC
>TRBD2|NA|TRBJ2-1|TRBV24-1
CATSDDGTSQYGGEQFF
TGTGCCACCAGTGATGACGGGACTAGCCAATATGGGGGTGAGCAGTTCTTC
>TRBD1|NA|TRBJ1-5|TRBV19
CASSIVPTGGGNQPQHF
TGTGCCAGTAGTATAGTCCCGACAGGGGGTGGCAATCAGCCCCAGCATTTT
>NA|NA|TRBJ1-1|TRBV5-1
CASSLRGLNTEAFF
TGCGCCAGCAGCTTGCGAGGGTTGAACACTGAAGCTTTCTTT
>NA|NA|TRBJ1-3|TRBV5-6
CASSLVSSDTIYF
TGTGCCAGCAGCTTGGTCTCGAGTGACACCATATATTTT
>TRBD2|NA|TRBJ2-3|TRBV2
CASLAGGPLSDTQYF
TGTGCCAGCCTAGCGGGAGGGCCTCTTTCAGATACGCAGTATTTT
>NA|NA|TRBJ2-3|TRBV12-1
CASTLTGTQYF
TGTGCCAGCACCCTGACAGGTACGCAGTATTTT
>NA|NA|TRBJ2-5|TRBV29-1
CSGGDFQETQYF
TGCAGCGGGGGGGACTTCCAAGAGACCCAGTACTTC
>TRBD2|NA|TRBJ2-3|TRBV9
CASSTTSGRVSDTQYF
TGTGCCAGCAGCACAACTAGCGGGAGAGTGTCAGATACGCAGTATTTT
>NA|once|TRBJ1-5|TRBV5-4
CASSSQGSNQPQHF
TGTGCCAGCAGTTCACAGGGTAGCAATCAGCCCCAGCATTTT
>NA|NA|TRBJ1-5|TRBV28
CASSRTGQPQHF
TGTGCCAGCAGTAGAACAGGTCAGCCCCAGCATTTT
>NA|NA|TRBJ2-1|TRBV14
CASSQDSSGWANEQFF
TGTGCCAGCAGCCAAGATTCAAGCGGGTGGGCAAATGAGCAGTTCTTC
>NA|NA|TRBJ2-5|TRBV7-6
CASTQPGVLETQYF
TGTGCCAGCACCCAACCAGGGGTTTTGGAGACCCAGTACTTC
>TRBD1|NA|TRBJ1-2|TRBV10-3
CAISWTGLDGYTF
TGTGCCATCAGTTGGACAGGGCTGGATGGCTACACCTTC
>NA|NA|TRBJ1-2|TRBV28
CASLEGGGYGYTF
TGTGCCAGCCTCGAGGGGGGGGGCTATGGCTACACCTTC
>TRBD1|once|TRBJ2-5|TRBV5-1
CASSLGQGARLETQYF
TGCGCCAGCAGCTTGGGTCAGGGGGCCCGGCTAGAGACCCAGTACTTC
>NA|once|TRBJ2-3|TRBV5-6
CASSLIRDSLLTDTQYF
TGTGCCAGCAGCTTGATCCGTGACTCCTTACTCACAGATACGCAGTATTTT